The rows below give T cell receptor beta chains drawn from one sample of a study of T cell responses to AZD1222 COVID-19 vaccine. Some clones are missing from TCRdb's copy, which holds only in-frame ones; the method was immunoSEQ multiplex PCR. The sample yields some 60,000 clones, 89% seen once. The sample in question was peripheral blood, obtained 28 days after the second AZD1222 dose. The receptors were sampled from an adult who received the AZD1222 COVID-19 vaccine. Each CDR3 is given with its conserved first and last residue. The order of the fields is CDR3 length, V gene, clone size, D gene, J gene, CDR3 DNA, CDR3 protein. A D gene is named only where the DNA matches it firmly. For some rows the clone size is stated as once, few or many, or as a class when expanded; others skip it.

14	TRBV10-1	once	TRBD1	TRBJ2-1	TGCGCCAGCGGACAGGCCGAGGGAAACAATGAGCAGTTCTTC	CASGQAEGNNEQFF
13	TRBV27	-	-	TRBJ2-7	TGTGCCAGCACCTCCGCGTTCCCCTACGAGCAGTACTTC	CASTSAFPYEQYF
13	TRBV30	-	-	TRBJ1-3	TGTGCCCGGCGGGGGTTCTCTGGAAACACCATATATTTT	CARRGFSGNTIYF
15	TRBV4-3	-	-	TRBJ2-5	TGCGCCAGCAGCCAACGCTATAGACAGGAAGAGACCCAGTACTTC	CASSQRYRQEETQYF
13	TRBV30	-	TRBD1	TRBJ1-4	TGTGCCTTAATGGGACAGCTGGCGGGAAAACTGTTTTTT	CALMGQLAGKLFF
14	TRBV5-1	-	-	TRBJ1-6	TGCGCCAGCAGATTGGAAGGGCGGAATTCACCCCTCCACTTT	CASRLEGRNSPLHF
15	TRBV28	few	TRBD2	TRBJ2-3	TGTGCCAGCAGCCCAGCGGGGGGGAGGGCAGATACGCAGTATTTT	CASSPAGGRADTQYF
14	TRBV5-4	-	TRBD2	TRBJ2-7	TGTGCCAGCAGCCCCGGGACTAGTTCTGACGAGCAGTACTTC	CASSPGTSSDEQYF
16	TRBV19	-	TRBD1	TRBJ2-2	TGTGCCAGTAGCACTGACAGGGCGGGGAACACCGGGGAGCTGTTTTTT	CASSTDRAGNTGELFF
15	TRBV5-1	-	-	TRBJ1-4	TGCGCCAGCAGCCAGGGCCAGGGTCCGAATGAAAAACTGTTTTTT	CASSQGQGPNEKLFF
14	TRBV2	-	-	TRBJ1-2	TGTGCCAGCAGAAACCGGGACGCCGACTATGGCTACACCTTC	CASRNRDADYGYTF
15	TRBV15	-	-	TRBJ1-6	TGTGCCACCAGCAGAGATCGGCGGGGAAATTCACCCCTCCACTTT	CATSRDRRGNSPLHF